A single T cell receptor (beta chain) is shown here with its context. Other nucleotide sequences from this sample produce the same CDR3. This entry belongs to a study of blood T cell repertoires in COVID-19. The germline CDR1 and CDR2 sequences are SNHLY and FYNNEI. With 2 bases removed from V and 5 bases from J, the gap between germline ends came to 3 bases. The CDR3 totals 11 residues. The method was immunoSEQ multiplex PCR; TCRdb's version includes in-frame clones alone and lacks a portion of them. In the table there are about 200,000 clones, around 82% of which are singletons. The chain joins TRBV2 to TRBJ2-5; D call uncertain. The origin of this receptor is a woman between 55 and 75 years old with acute COVID-19. Sequenced input: PBMCs or T cells enriched from blood (not recorded which). The CDR3 DNA reads TGTGCCAGCAGTGAACGGGAGACCCAGTACTTC. It yields the protein CASSERETQYF.